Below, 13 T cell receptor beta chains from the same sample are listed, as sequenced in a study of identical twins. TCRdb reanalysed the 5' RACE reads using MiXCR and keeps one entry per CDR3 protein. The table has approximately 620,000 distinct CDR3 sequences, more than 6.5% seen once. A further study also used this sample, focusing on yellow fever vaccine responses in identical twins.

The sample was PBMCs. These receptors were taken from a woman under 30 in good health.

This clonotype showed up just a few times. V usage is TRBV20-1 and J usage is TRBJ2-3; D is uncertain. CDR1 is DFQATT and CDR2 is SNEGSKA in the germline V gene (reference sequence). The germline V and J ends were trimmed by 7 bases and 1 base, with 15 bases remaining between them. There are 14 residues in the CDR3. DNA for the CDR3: TGCAGTGTAGATGTGCGGCGCGGCACAGATACGCAGTATTTT. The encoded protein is CSVDVRRGTDTQYF.

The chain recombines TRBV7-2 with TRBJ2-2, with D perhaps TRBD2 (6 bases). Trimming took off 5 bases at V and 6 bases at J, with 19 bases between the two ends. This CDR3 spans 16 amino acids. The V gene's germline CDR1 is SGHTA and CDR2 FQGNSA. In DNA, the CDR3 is TGTGCCAGCAGCCCCCCTACGGGGGATGAACCCGGGGAGCTGTTTTTT. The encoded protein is CASSPPTGDEPGELFF.

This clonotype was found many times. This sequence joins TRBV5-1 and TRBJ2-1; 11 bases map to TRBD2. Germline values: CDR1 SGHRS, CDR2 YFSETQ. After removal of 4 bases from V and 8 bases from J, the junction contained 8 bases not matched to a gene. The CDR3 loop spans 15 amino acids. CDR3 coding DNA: TGCGCCAGCAGCCCTAATACTAGCGGGAGAGATGAGCAGTTCTTC. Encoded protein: CASSPNTSGRDEQFF.

CDR3 sequence (DNA): TGTGCCAGTAGTATAATGGGGGGGCTCTACAATGAGCAGTTCTTC. Protein sequence: CASSIMGGLYNEQFF. J is TRBJ2-1 and V is TRBV19, with TRBD2 as a possible D gene (7 bases). The germline CDR1 and CDR2 sequences are LNHDA and SQIVND (reference sequence). With 2 bases removed from V and 3 bases from J, the gap between germline ends came to 11 bases. The CDR3 spans 15 residues.

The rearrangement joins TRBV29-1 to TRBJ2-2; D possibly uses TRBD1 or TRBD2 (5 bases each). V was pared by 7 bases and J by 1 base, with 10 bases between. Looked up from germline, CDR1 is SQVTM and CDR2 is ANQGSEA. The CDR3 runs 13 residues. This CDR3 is CSGGTVNTGELFF. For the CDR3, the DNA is TGCAGCGGGGGGACGGTGAACACCGGGGAGCTGTTTTTT.

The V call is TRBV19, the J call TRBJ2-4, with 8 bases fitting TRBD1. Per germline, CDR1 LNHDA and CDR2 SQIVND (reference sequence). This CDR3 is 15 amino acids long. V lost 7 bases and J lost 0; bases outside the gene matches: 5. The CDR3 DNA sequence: TGTGCCAGTAAGGGACAGGACTTAGCCAAAAACATTCAGTACTTC. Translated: CASKGQDLAKNIQYF.

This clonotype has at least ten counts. For the CDR3, the DNA is TGTGCCACCAGTGACCCCTCGGACATAGATACGCAGTATTTT. Translation gives CATSDPSDIDTQYF. This chain links TRBV24-1 with TRBJ2-3; tentatively, D is TRBD1 (5 bases). Germline loops: CDR1 KGHDR, CDR2 SFDVKD. V lost 4 bases and J lost 5, with 12 bases in between. CDR3 length equals 14 residues.

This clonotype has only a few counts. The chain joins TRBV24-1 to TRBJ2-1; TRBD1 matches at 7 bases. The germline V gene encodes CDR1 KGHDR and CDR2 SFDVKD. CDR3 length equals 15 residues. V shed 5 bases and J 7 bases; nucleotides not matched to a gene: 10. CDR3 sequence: CATSGRGPDWNEQFF. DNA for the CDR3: TGTGCCACCAGTGGTAGGGGGCCCGACTGGAATGAGCAGTTCTTC.

The CDR3 DNA is TGTGCCAGCAGAACTGGACAGGGAACGCAGTATTTT. Amino acids: CASRTGQGTQYF. V gene TRBV27 combines with J gene TRBJ2-3; 8 bases agree with TRBD1. The CDR3 contains 12 residues. Losses at the gene ends were 6 bases for V and 9 bases for J; bases not matched to a gene: 5. Germline values: CDR1 MNHEY, CDR2 SMNVEV (reference sequence).

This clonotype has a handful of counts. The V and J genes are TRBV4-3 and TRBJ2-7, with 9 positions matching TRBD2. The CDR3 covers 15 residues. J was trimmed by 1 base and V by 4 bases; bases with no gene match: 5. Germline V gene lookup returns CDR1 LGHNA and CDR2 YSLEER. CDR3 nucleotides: TGCGCCAGCAGCCCGGAGCGGGAGGAATCCTACGAGCAGTACTTC. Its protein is CASSPEREESYEQYF.

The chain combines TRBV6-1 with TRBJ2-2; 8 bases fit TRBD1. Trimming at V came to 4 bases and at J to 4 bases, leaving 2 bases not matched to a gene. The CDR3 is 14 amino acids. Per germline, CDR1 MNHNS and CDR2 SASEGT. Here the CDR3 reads CASSGTGITGELFF. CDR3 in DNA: TGTGCCAGCAGTGGGACAGGGATCACCGGGGAGCTGTTTTTT.

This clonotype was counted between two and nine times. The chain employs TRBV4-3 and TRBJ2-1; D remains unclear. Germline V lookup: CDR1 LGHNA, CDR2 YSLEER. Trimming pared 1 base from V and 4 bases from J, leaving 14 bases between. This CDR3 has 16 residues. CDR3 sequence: CASSQGAQLRYNEQFF. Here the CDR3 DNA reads TGCGCCAGCAGCCAAGGGGCCCAGCTTCGTTACAATGAGCAGTTCTTC.

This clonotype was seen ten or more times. CDR3 bases: TGTGCCAGCAGCGAACCCATGGGAGGCTCCTACGAGCAGTACTTC. Amino acids: CASSEPMGGSYEQYF. J is TRBJ2-7 and V is TRBV12-3 or TRBV12-4, with a possible D match to TRBD2 (6 bases). CDR3 size: 15 residues. Trimming took off 6 bases at V and 0 bases at J, with 15 bases between the two ends.